This T cell receptor (beta chain) was recorded in a study of blood T cell repertoires in COVID-19. For the study at large: Whether acute or convalescent, the COVID-19 samples came from the United States, Italy and Spain. Sample material is recorded as cDNA or gDNA derived from T cells, B-cell-depleted T cells, or PBMCs.

Methods used by the authors: Cell counts per sample came from amplifying reference gene primers. Sequenced by immunoSEQ multiplex PCR; TCRdb stores in-frame clones only, minus some. The DNA gave D and trimming, while V, J and clone size come from that table. This repertoire shows 300,000 to 400,000 clones, 85% to 90% found once; its top ten account for less than 1.2%. With 6 bases clipped from V and 8 bases from J, the junction kept 10 bases outside the gene matches. CDR3 length equals 14 residues. CDR1 and CDR2 (germline): LGHNT, FRNRAP. Participants spanned ages about 18 to 90 years and resided in about 24 US areas.

The source material was PBMCs or T cells enriched from blood (not recorded which). V and J are TRBV12-5 and TRBJ2-1, with 7 bases that match TRBD2. The clonotype was recovered from a man younger than 35 who had recovered from COVID-19. The CDR3 reads CASGKGGLVYEQFF. The CDR3 region has the DNA TGTGCTAGTGGGAAGGGAGGGCTAGTCTATGAGCAGTTCTTC.